Following are 27 T cell receptor beta chains from one sample sequenced in a study of shared clonotypes between healthy human individuals. Clones were read by immunoSEQ multiplex PCR, and TCRdb kept only the in-frame ones, dropping some. Of approximately 740,000 clones listed, 74% were seen once; the top ten hold 1.5% to 2%. The sample comprised memory CD4+ T cells sorted from blood. Subset meaning: CD45RA-negative fraction. The receptors here all came from a woman in her twenties or thirties in good health.

The gene calls are TRBV6-1 and TRBJ2-7; TRBD1 matches at 9 bases. V gave up 4 bases and J gave up 4 bases; unmatched junction bases: 5. Per germline, CDR1 MNHNS and CDR2 SASEGT. CDR3 size: 14 residues. The CDR3 reads CASSAGTGSYEQYF. CDR3 DNA sequence: TGTGCCAGCAGTGCTGGGACAGGGAGTTACGAGCAGTACTTC.

A few counts support this clone. The chain has TRBV4-1 and TRBJ2-7; TRBD2 might be the D (6 bases). The germline CDR1 and CDR2 sequences are MGHRA and YSYEKL. The CDR3 sequence is 17 residues long. V dropped 1 base and J dropped 2 bases, with 18 bases sitting between them. The chain's CDR3 is CASSQGHGGLRAYEQYF. CDR3 nucleotides: TGCGCCAGCAGCCAAGGTCACGGGGGACTGAGGGCCTACGAGCAGTACTTC.

The CDR3 spells CASSTGTHTGELFF. In DNA, the CDR3 is TGCGCCAGCAGCACCGGGACCCACACCGGGGAGCTGTTTTTT. The chain employs TRBV5-1 and TRBJ2-2, with D tentatively TRBD1 or TRBD2 (5 bases each). Germline V gives CDR1 SGHRS, CDR2 YFSETQ. This CDR3 spans 14 amino acids. V lost 4 bases, J lost 3 bases, and 10 bases lay in between.

V usage is TRBV27 and J usage is TRBJ2-7; TRBD1 or TRBD2 may be the D gene (5 bases each). The CDR3 has 14 residues. Germline V lookup: CDR1 MNHEY, CDR2 SMNVEV (reference sequence). The V end lost 3 bases, the J end lost 3 bases, and 12 bases lay between the germline ends. The CDR3 protein is CASSFRDGNYEQYF. DNA for the CDR3: TGTGCCAGCAGTTTTAGGGACGGGAACTACGAGCAGTACTTC.

Comment on this clone: The germline gene is not matched at one end of the junction; a read error may be the cause. This chain joins TRBV7-6 and TRBJ1-2, with 7 nucleotides matching TRBD1. CDR3 size: 11 residues. Germline CDR1 and CDR2: SGHVS and FNYEAQ. The CDR3 protein is CASSRGTEPSF. The CDR3 DNA reads TGTGCCAGCAGCAGAGGGACAGAACCTTCCTTC.

The V and J genes are TRBV5-1 and TRBJ2-7, with TRBD2 identical over 10 bases. The germline gives CDR1 SGHRS, CDR2 YFSETQ. This CDR3 is built from 20 residues. Trimming removed 3 bases from V and 4 bases from J; junction bases left unmatched: 22. The CDR3 spells CASSSSSLAGEPPTSYEQYF. DNA of the CDR3: TGCGCCAGCAGCTCATCCTCCCTAGCGGGAGAACCCCCGACGAGTTACGAGCAGTACTTC. Variable domain in full (rest from reference TRBV5-1 and TRBJ2-7): KAGVTQTPRYLIKTRGQQVTLSCSPISGHRSVSWYQQTPGQGLQFLFEYFSETQRNKGNFPGRFSGRQFSNSRSEMNVSTLELGDSALYLCASSSSSLAGEPPTSYEQYFGPGTRLTVT.

The chain uses TRBV11-2 and TRBJ2-1; 12 bases map to TRBD2. The germline CDR1 and CDR2 sequences are SGHAT and FQNNGV. The length of the CDR3 is 16 residues. The trim removed 5 bases at V and 7 bases at J, leaving 9 bases unmatched. The DNA for the CDR3 is TGTGCCAGCAGCCCCCTGACTAGCGGGAGATGGAATGAGCAGTTCTTC. This sequence encodes CASSPLTSGRWNEQFF.

This clone was seen a few times. DNA for the CDR3: TGTGCCAGCAGCCAACCCGGGACATGGATCTACGAGCAGTACTTC. Translated, it gives CASSQPGTWIYEQYF. The chain is built from TRBV6-5 and TRBJ2-7; TRBD1 is a possible D gene (6 bases). Germline lookup yields CDR1 MNHEY and CDR2 SVGAGI. V was shortened by 6 bases and J by 3 bases, with 18 bases between the two germline ends. The CDR3 contains 15 residues.

A remark on this clone: A junction boundary mismatches the germline segment, possibly from a read error. The chain recombines TRBV5-1 with TRBJ2-7, with D possibly matching TRBD1 (6 bases). Germline CDR1 and CDR2: SGHRS and YFSETQ. The CDR3 length is 14 residues. The CDR3, as DNA: TGCGCCAGCACCTTGGCGGACAGCATCTACGAGCAGTACTTC. It translates to CASTLADSIYEQYF.

V gene TRBV4-3 combines with J gene TRBJ2-3; the D gene is possibly TRBD2 (6 bases). With 0 bases removed from V and 14 bases from J, the gap between germline ends came to 9 bases. CDR1 LGHNA and CDR2 YSLEER come from the germline V gene. CDR3 size: 11 residues. The CDR3 spells CASSQEGLRYF. The CDR3 DNA sequence: TGCGCCAGCAGCCAAGAGGGACTTCGGTATTTT.

The chain employs TRBV2 and TRBJ1-5, with 8 nucleotides matching TRBD1. Trimming took 7 bases from V and 4 from J; bases not matched to a gene: 6. The germline V gene has CDR1 SNHLY and CDR2 FYNNEI. The CDR3 is 14 residues long. The CDR3 bases are TGTGCCAGCACCGGGACAGGAGGAAATCAGCCCCAGCATTTT. The encoded protein is CASTGTGGNQPQHF.

This sequence joins TRBV7-6 and TRBJ2-5; perhaps TRBD1 as D (7 bases). Germline loops: CDR1 SGHVS, CDR2 FNYEAQ. The ends were cut back, 5 bases at V and 5 bases at J, with 21 bases in the middle. The CDR3 covers 16 residues. Written as DNA, the CDR3 is TGTGCCAGCAGCCCACAGAGGGGGCAAGGGGGGGAGACCCAGTACTTC. This gives the protein CASSPQRGQGGETQYF.

The CDR3 reads CASSQILQGDTEAFF. The CDR3 nucleotides are TGCGCCAGCAGCCAGATCCTTCAGGGTGACACTGAAGCTTTCTTT. The J gene is TRBJ1-1, the V gene TRBV5-1, with D possibly being TRBD1 (5 bases). With 4 bases removed from V and 3 bases from J, the gap between germline ends came to 16 bases. The CDR3 sequence is 15 residues long. Per germline, CDR1 SGHRS and CDR2 YFSETQ.

In its sample, this clone was seen once. V and J are TRBV6-6 and TRBJ1-2; D call uncertain. The CDR3 extends over 13 amino acids. The germline V and J ends were trimmed by 7 bases and 0 bases, with 9 bases remaining between them. CDR1 MNHNY and CDR2 SVGAGI come from the germline V gene (reference sequence). The CDR3 region is CASTSTANYGYTF. CDR3 nucleotides: TGTGCCAGCACCTCGACGGCTAACTATGGCTACACCTTC.

About this clone: Within the sample, other DNA sequences also encode this same CDR3. This chain uses TRBV2 with TRBJ1-1, with 9 bases matching TRBD1. The CDR3 spans 15 residues. CDR1 and CDR2 from the germline V gene are SNHLY and FYNNEI. V was pared by 3 bases and J by 1 base, with 3 bases of the junction left unmatched. The CDR3 region has the DNA TGTGCCAGCAGTGACCCGGGACAGGGGAACACTGAAGCTTTCTTT. Encoded protein: CASSDPGQGNTEAFF.

The chain recombines TRBV19 with TRBJ2-5; 7 nucleotides match TRBD2. V dropped 5 bases and J dropped 2; count of bases not matched to a gene: 5. The CDR3 is 14 amino acids. CDR1 and CDR2 from the germline V gene are LNHDA and SQIVND (reference sequence). CDR3 DNA sequence: TGTGCCAGTAGTTCAGCGGGGTATCAAGAGACCCAGTACTTC. Its protein product is CASSSAGYQETQYF.

By proportion, this clone is medium-sized. This chain joins TRBV7-2 and TRBJ2-2; 9 bases match TRBD1. From germline, CDR1 is SGHTA and CDR2 FQGNSA. The CDR3 length is 16 residues. After removal of 7 bases from V and 3 bases from J, the junction contained 9 bases not matched to a gene. The CDR3 is CASISTGTGHTGELFF. Here the CDR3 DNA reads TGTGCCAGCATCTCGACCGGGACAGGGCACACCGGGGAGCTGTTTTTT. Together with reference TRBV7-2 and TRBJ2-2, the CDR3 gives the full variable domain: GAGVSQSPSNKVTEKGKDVELRCDPISGHTALYWYRQSLGQGLEFLIYFQGNSAPDKSGLPSDRFSAERTGGSVSTLTIQRTQQEDSAVYLCASISTGTGHTGELFFGEGSRLTVL.

The J gene is TRBJ1-5, the V gene TRBV28; the D gene is possibly TRBD1 (6 bases). The CDR3 loop spans 17 amino acids. Trimming shortened V by 1 base and J by 5 bases, and 18 bases separated the two germline ends. In germline, CDR1 is MDHEN, CDR2 SYDVKM. This CDR3 reads CASSLSVSRGRDQPQHF. The CDR3 nucleotides read TGTGCCAGCAGTTTATCTGTGAGCAGGGGAAGGGATCAGCCCCAGCATTTT.

About this clone: A much larger clone is a single base away; this may be a read error. Other nucleotide sequences in the sample specify the same CDR3. The chain combines TRBV4-1 with TRBJ1-5; D is unresolved. Germline-derived CDR1 and CDR2 are MGHRA and YSYEKL. V was trimmed by 0 bases and J by 0 bases, leaving 3 bases between them. The CDR3 length is 14 residues. CDR3 DNA sequence: TGCGCCAGCAGCCAAGACCATAGCAATCAGCCCCAGCATTTT. This gives the protein CASSQDHSNQPQHF.

The rearrangement joins TRBV11-2 to TRBJ2-7, with D possibly matching TRBD2 (5 bases). This CDR3 has 15 residues. With 0 bases removed from V and 7 bases from J, the gap between germline ends came to 16 bases. Germline loops: CDR1 SGHAT, CDR2 FQNNGV. CDR3 DNA: TGTGCCAGCAGCTTAGATCTACTAGGCTCGGGAGAGCAGTACTTC. It specifies CASSLDLLGSGEQYF.

The chain uses TRBV6-4 and TRBJ2-7, with a tentative D call TRBD1 (6 bases). Per germline, CDR1 MRHNA and CDR2 SNTAGT. The CDR3 runs to 15 residues. The V end was cut by 8 bases, the J end by 5 bases, with 22 bases between. The CDR3 loop is CASPYPQGEGHEQYF. CDR3 in DNA: TGTGCCAGCCCCTACCCACAGGGAGAAGGCCACGAGCAGTACTTC.

This rearrangement joins TRBV10-3 to TRBJ2-7, with 8 bases fitting TRBD2. Germline V CDR1 and CDR2: ENHRY, SYGVKD. With 8 bases clipped from V and 6 bases from J, the junction kept 12 bases outside the gene matches. The CDR3 runs 14 residues. The CDR3 is CAIGASGSVAEQYF. CDR3 coding DNA: TGTGCCATCGGGGCCAGCGGGAGTGTAGCCGAGCAGTACTTC.

In its sample, this clone was seen a few times. This chain uses TRBV29-1 with TRBJ2-1, with D perhaps matching TRBD1 or TRBD2 (6 bases each). The CDR3 loop spans 11 amino acids. Trimming cost V 6 bases and J 7 bases, with 10 bases left between them. Germline CDR1 and CDR2: SQVTM and ANQGSEA. DNA of the CDR3: TGCAGCGTGACTAGGGGGAATGAGCAGTTCTTC. It codes for CSVTRGNEQFF.

This CDR3 reads CASSVGTASSYEQYF. The CDR3, as DNA: TGTGCCAGCAGCGTAGGGACAGCAAGTTCCTACGAGCAGTACTTC. This chain joins TRBV9 and TRBJ2-7, with D maybe TRBD1 (6 bases). V gave up 0 bases and J gave up 1 base, with 11 bases separating them. This CDR3 has 15 amino acids. Per the germline V gene, CDR1 is SGDLS and CDR2 is YYNGEE.

The V and J genes are TRBV28 and TRBJ2-7; D is tentatively TRBD1 or TRBD2 (5 bases each). Germline values: CDR1 MDHEN, CDR2 SYDVKM. V was pared by 10 bases and J by 7 bases, with 17 bases between. The CDR3 runs 12 residues. CDR3 nucleotide sequence: TGTGCCACCACCGGGACCTCTAGGGAGCAGTACTTC. This translates into CATTGTSREQYF.

The chain has TRBV5-1 and TRBJ2-7; tentative D call: TRBD2 (6 bases). Germline V gene lookup returns CDR1 SGHRS and CDR2 YFSETQ. The CDR3 totals 13 residues. The V end was cut by 5 bases, the J end by 5 bases, with 14 bases between. CDR3 residues: CASRSLAIDEQYF. As DNA, the CDR3 is TGCGCCAGCAGGTCCCTAGCGATTGACGAGCAGTACTTC.

In the case of this clone: A much more abundant neighbour one base away suggests this may be a read error. This chain connects TRBV7-6 to TRBJ1-1; D is undetermined. The CDR3 length is 13 residues. Germline lookup yields CDR1 SGHVS and CDR2 FNYEAQ. V lost 1 base and J lost 0, with 3 bases in between. CDR3 loop: CASSLDMNTEAFF. The CDR3 region has the DNA TGTGCCAGCAGCTTAGATATGAACACTGAAGCTTTCTTT. Together with reference TRBV7-6 and TRBJ1-1, the CDR3 gives the full variable domain: GAGVSQSPRYKVTKRGQDVALRCDPISGHVSLYWYRQALGQGPEFLTYFNYEAQQDKSGLPNDRFSAERPEGSISTLTIQRTEQRDSAMYRCASSLDMNTEAFFGQGTRLTVV.